Listed here are 21 T cell receptor beta chains from one sample, sequenced in a study of blood T cell repertoires in COVID-19 (TCRdb year 2020). Receptors were amplified or captured by the immunoSEQ multiplex PCR assay. TCRdb provides this immuneACCESS table in a form limited to in-frame rearrangements. Some clones are lacking; in checked studies, under half of them reflect an unresolved V gene, and why the rest are absent is not known. The sample records roughly 100,000 clones, approximately 84% of which are singletons. Approximately 27% of the sample comes from the top ten. The sequenced sample was peripheral blood. These receptors were taken from a man in his 60s with acute or convalescent COVID-19.

The rearrangement links TRBV18 to TRBJ2-3; TRBD2 aligns across 9 bases. With V trimmed by 2 bases and J by 4 bases, 7 bases remained unmatched. Germline assignment: CDR1 KGHSH and CDR2 LQKENI. There are 16 residues in the CDR3. The DNA of the CDR3 is TGTGCCAGCTCACCAACGGCTAGCGGGATGGCAGATACGCAGTATTTT. Its protein product is CASSPTASGMADTQYF.

The chain links TRBV19 to TRBJ2-1; 10 bases are a match to TRBD2. Trimming at V came to 5 bases and at J to 5 bases, leaving 6 bases not matched to a gene. CDR1 and CDR2 (germline): LNHDA, SQIVND (reference sequence). The CDR3 loop spans 15 amino acids. CDR3 in DNA: TGTGCCAGTAGTTTGGTACTAGCGGGAAACAATGAGCAGTTCTTC. Its protein is CASSLVLAGNNEQFF.

V is TRBV5-1 and J is TRBJ1-2, with TRBD1 identical over 9 bases. The germline V gene encodes CDR1 SGHRS and CDR2 YFSETQ. The CDR3 totals 16 residues. The V segment lost 0 bases and the J segment 4 bases; nucleotides outside the gene matches: 7. The CDR3 reads CASSLAGTGKPYGYTF. The CDR3 bases are TGCGCCAGCAGCTTGGCCGGGACAGGGAAGCCCTATGGCTACACCTTC.

The genes are TRBV5-1 and TRBJ2-1, with TRBD2 as a possible D gene (6 bases). Trimming took 4 bases from V and 8 from J, leaving 13 bases between them. The V gene's germline CDR1 is SGHRS and CDR2 YFSETQ. There are 13 residues in the CDR3. For the CDR3, the DNA is TGCGCCAGCAGCCGCGGAGGGGATGATGAGCAGTTCTTC. This gives the protein CASSRGGDDEQFF.

The chain joins TRBV7-8 to TRBJ2-2; D is ambiguous. Trimming took 1 base from V and 6 from J, leaving 6 bases between them. This CDR3 has 13 amino acids. Per the germline V gene, CDR1 is SGHVS and CDR2 is FQNEAQ. The CDR3 reads CASSLVFAGELFF. As DNA, the CDR3 is TGTGCCAGCAGCTTAGTATTTGCCGGGGAGCTGTTTTTT.

The V call is TRBV7-6, the J call TRBJ2-6; D call uncertain. This CDR3 region has 16 residues. Deletions cut 1 base from V and 0 bases from J, with 7 bases between. In germline, CDR1 is SGHVS, CDR2 FNYEAQ. In DNA form, the CDR3 reads TGTGCCAGCAGCTTAGGCAGACTCTCTGGGGCCAACGTCCTGACTTTC. It translates to CASSLGRLSGANVLTF.

In regard to this clone: At one end, the junction sequence differs from germline, possibly due to a read error. The rearrangement links TRBV7-9 to TRBJ2-5; TRBD2 aligns across 8 bases. Germline V gene sequence: CDR1 SEHNR, CDR2 FQNEAQ (reference sequence). The CDR3 is 15 residues long. The CDR3 is CASSIAGLGKETQYF. The CDR3 DNA reads TGTGCCAGCAGCATAGCGGGACTAGGGAAAGAGACCCAGTACTTC.

V is TRBV25-1 and J is TRBJ2-2; 8 bases align to TRBD2. J gave up 5 bases and V 6 bases, and 5 bases lay outside the gene matches. The CDR3 length is 14 residues. The germline CDR1 and CDR2 sequences are MGHDK and SYGVNS. This CDR3 is CASSFIAGTGELFF. The DNA of the CDR3 is TGTGCCAGCAGCTTTATAGCGGGAACCGGGGAGCTGTTTTTT. Filled out from reference TRBV25-1 and TRBJ2-2, the complete variable domain reads EADIYQTPRYLVIGTGKKITLECSQTMGHDKMYWYQQDPGMELHLIHYSYGVNSTEKGDLSSESTVSRIRTEHFPLTLESARPSHTSQYLCASSFIAGTGELFFGEGSRLTVL.

Note on this clone: This CDR3 fails to terminate in the conserved phenylalanine or tryptophan, so it likely reflects a read error. No DNA is shown, since the ends of the CDR3 on it are uncertain; the CDR3 is the one TCRdb lists. The CDR3 protein is CASSKGGLVKI. The chain employs TRBV21-1 and TRBJ2-7; the D call TRBD1 from the table was never checked on the DNA. TRBV21-1 is classified as a pseudogene. The CDR3 is 11 residues long, counting both termini.

This chain connects TRBV6-4 to TRBJ1-1; possible D gene TRBD1, 5 bases. The germline gives CDR1 MRHNA, CDR2 SNTAGT. This CDR3 comprises 13 residues. The germline V and J ends were trimmed by 4 bases and 1 base, with 7 bases remaining between them. CDR3 sequence (DNA): TGTGCCAGCAGTGCCGACAGGAACACTGAAGCTTTCTTT. Protein sequence: CASSADRNTEAFF.

The chain recombines TRBV28 with TRBJ1-5; no clear D gene. V shed 5 bases and J shed 7 bases, with 9 bases lying between them. This CDR3 is built from 12 residues. The germline V gene has CDR1 MDHEN and CDR2 SYDVKM. The CDR3 is CASSPTGQPQHF. As DNA, the CDR3 is TGTGCCAGCAGTCCCACGGGACAGCCCCAGCATTTT.

The gene calls are TRBV29-1 and TRBJ1-4, with 8 bases that match TRBD1. Per germline, CDR1 SQVTM and CDR2 ANQGSEA. The CDR3 length is 14 residues. Trimming at V came to 3 bases and at J to 8 bases, leaving 8 bases not matched to a gene. CDR3 DNA: TGCAGCGTTGATGACGGACAGGGTGGGGAAAAACTGTTTTTT. Translated: CSVDDGQGGEKLFF.

This sequence joins TRBV2 and TRBJ2-2; D possibly corresponds to TRBD1 (6 bases). The CDR3 extends over 16 amino acids. V was cut by 6 bases and J by 4 bases, with 18 bases left in between. Germline V lookup: CDR1 SNHLY, CDR2 FYNNEI. CDR3 sequence: CASSPRPQGFTGELFF. The CDR3 DNA reads TGTGCCAGCAGCCCAAGGCCCCAGGGGTTCACCGGGGAGCTGTTTTTT.

The chain couples TRBV6-6 to TRBJ2-6, with D perhaps matching TRBD1 (6 bases). The CDR3 is 15 amino acids. Trimming shortened V by 4 bases and J by 1 base, and 8 bases separated the two germline ends. Germline values: CDR1 MNHNY, CDR2 SVGAGI (reference sequence). CDR3 nucleotides: TGTGCCAGCAGTTGGGGGACATCTGGGGCCAACGTCCTGACTTTC. It encodes CASSWGTSGANVLTF.

The chain carries TRBV9 and TRBJ2-2, with 7 bases aligning to TRBD1. The CDR3 is made up of 17 amino acids. J was trimmed by 8 bases and V by 0 bases; bases with no gene match: 13. Germline CDR1 and CDR2: SGDLS and YYNGEE. The CDR3 here is CASSVVGTVNLVGELFF. DNA of the CDR3: TGTGCCAGCAGCGTAGTCGGGACAGTCAACCTTGTTGGGGAGCTGTTTTTT.

The genes are TRBV27 and TRBJ2-3, with D possibly matching TRBD1 (5 bases). The V end lost 4 bases, the J end lost 4 bases, and 9 bases lay between the germline ends. There are 13 residues in the CDR3. Germline V gene data show CDR1 as MNHEY and CDR2 as SMNVEV (reference sequence). CDR3 in DNA: TGTGCCAGCAGTTATCAGGGTGCAGATACGCAGTATTTT. Its translation: CASSYQGADTQYF.

The chain recombines TRBV18 with TRBJ2-3; TRBD1 matches at 10 bases. The CDR3 extends over 16 amino acids. Germline lookup yields CDR1 KGHSH and CDR2 LQKENI. The J segment lost 7 bases and the V segment lost 4 bases, leaving 11 bases of the junction unmatched. CDR3 bases: TGTGCCAGCTCACTCTTGGGACAGGGGCAAAAGAATACGCAGTATTTT. Translation gives CASSLLGQGQKNTQYF.

This rearrangement joins TRBV2 to TRBJ1-2; the match to TRBD1 covers 8 bases. The CDR3 contains 13 residues. The V and J ends lost 7 bases and 5 bases, in that order; junction bases with no gene match: 6. Germline CDR1 SNHLY, CDR2 FYNNEI. The CDR3 nucleotides read TGTGCCAGCAAGGTGGACAGGGTATATGGCTACACCTTC. Encoded protein: CASKVDRVYGYTF.

The genes are TRBV19 and TRBJ1-2; 12 bases map to TRBD1. Germline assignment: CDR1 LNHDA and CDR2 SQIVND (reference sequence). V shed 6 bases and J 7 bases; nucleotides not matched to a gene: 12. The CDR3 spans 16 residues. This CDR3 reads CASSQPGQGARPGYTF. The DNA of the CDR3 is TGTGCCAGTAGCCAACCGGGACAGGGGGCCCGCCCTGGCTACACCTTC.

There are many counts of this clone. Other nucleotide sequences in the sample specify the same CDR3. The J gene is TRBJ1-1, the V gene TRBV29-1, with a weak D call TRBD1 (5 bases). Germline CDR1 and CDR2: SQVTM and ANQGSEA. V lost 4 bases to trimming and J lost 0 bases, with 9 bases between them. The CDR3 is made up of 13 amino acids. The CDR3 sequence: CSVAVGVNTEAFF. In DNA form, the CDR3 reads TGCAGCGTTGCTGTAGGGGTGAACACTGAAGCTTTCTTT.

This chain joins TRBV10-3 and TRBJ2-5, with D possibly TRBD1 on 5 matching bases. With 4 bases removed from V and 2 bases from J, the gap between germline ends came to 14 bases. This CDR3 contains 15 residues. Germline loops: CDR1 ENHRY, CDR2 SYGVKD. The CDR3 protein is CAISGGRGLQETQYF. The CDR3 bases are TGTGCCATCAGTGGGGGCCGAGGATTACAAGAGACCCAGTACTTC.